Below are 18 T cell receptor beta chains sequenced from a single sample in a study of cytomegalovirus exposure and HLA in healthy donors (dated by TCRdb to between 2016 and 2019). Receptors were amplified or captured by the immunoSEQ multiplex PCR assay. A mixture of 60 forward primers for TCR Vbeta segments and 13 reverse primers for TCR Jbeta segments was used in the multiplex PCR. TCRdb took this table from immuneACCESS and kept in-frame rearrangements with V and J called. Such tables lack part of the clones; where checked against another copy, unresolved V genes explain under half of the gap, and the rest is unexplained. The sample profile shows 120,000 or so clones; over 60% of them were found once. Around 2.7% of the sample goes to the ten largest clones. Sequenced: PBMCs. These receptors were taken from a woman aged 40 to 50 in good health and CMV-seropositive.

The rearrangement uses TRBV19 and TRBJ1-2, with TRBD1 matching 8 bases. The CDR3 contains 15 residues. V lost 3 bases to trimming and J lost 8 bases; unmatched junction nucleotides: 11. Germline assignment: CDR1 LNHDA and CDR2 SQIVND (reference sequence). The DNA for the CDR3 is TGTGCCAGTAGTATGAGGGGGCAGGGGGCGGTCGGCTACACCTTC. Encoded protein: CASSMRGQGAVGYTF.

This clone occurred once. The rearrangement joins TRBV18 to TRBJ2-1; TRBD2 agrees at 8 bases. The CDR3 has 16 residues. Trimming cost V 0 bases and J 6 bases; bases outside gene matches: 7. The V gene's germline CDR1 is KGHSH and CDR2 LQKENI. CDR3 DNA sequence: TGTGCCAGCTCACCACCGGTTAGCGGGGCGGGCAATGAGCAGTTCTTC. Translating it yields CASSPPVSGAGNEQFF.

In this sample, this clone turned up once. The chain employs TRBV25-1 and TRBJ2-1, with 9 bases matching TRBD2. The V segment lost 4 bases and the J segment 2 bases; nucleotides outside the gene matches: 6. The CDR3 loop spans 16 amino acids. Germline CDR1 reads MGHDK; CDR2 reads SYGVNS. CDR3 region: CASSAVAGAPYNEQFF. CDR3 nucleotides: TGTGCCAGCAGTGCGGTAGCGGGGGCCCCCTACAATGAGCAGTTCTTC.

The chain links TRBV27 to TRBJ1-1; possible D gene TRBD1, 5 bases. From germline, CDR1 is MNHEY and CDR2 SMNVEV (reference sequence). Trimming left V 0 bases short and J 0 bases short, with 8 bases between. CDR3 length equals 15 residues. This CDR3 reads CASSLSAGLNTEAFF. In DNA, the CDR3 is TGTGCCAGCAGTTTATCGGCAGGGTTGAACACTGAAGCTTTCTTT.

This chain connects TRBV15 to TRBJ2-5; D unclear. Trimming left V 0 bases short and J 5 bases short, with 13 bases between. The CDR3 runs 15 residues. Germline V gene sequence: CDR1 LNHNV, CDR2 YYDKDF (reference sequence). Here the CDR3 reads CATSRDKLSRETQYF. The CDR3 DNA reads TGTGCCACCAGCAGAGATAAACTATCTCGGGAGACCCAGTACTTC.

This chain connects TRBV10-3 to TRBJ2-7; TRBD2 aligns across 11 bases. The junction had 8 bases not matched to a gene; V was cut back by 8 bases and J by 2 bases. The CDR3 spans 15 residues. Per germline, CDR1 ENHRY and CDR2 SYGVKD. CDR3 sequence (DNA): TGTGCCATCCTAGCTAGCGGGAGGCCCACCTACGAGCAGTACTTC. Its translation: CAILASGRPTYEQYF.

This chain uses TRBV11-1 with TRBJ2-2; TRBD2 aligns across 11 bases. The junction had 9 bases not matched to a gene; V was cut back by 5 bases and J by 7 bases. CDR3 size: 16 residues. Per germline, CDR1 SGHAT and CDR2 FQDESV (reference sequence). CDR3 nucleotide sequence: TGTGCCAGCAGCCCCGGGACTAGCGGACTTCTCGGGGAGCTGTTTTTT. Its translation is CASSPGTSGLLGELFF.

The V gene is TRBV2, the J gene TRBJ2-7; 10 nucleotides agree with TRBD1. Germline lookup yields CDR1 SNHLY and CDR2 FYNNEI. V was pared by 6 bases and J by 2 bases, with 4 bases of the junction left unmatched. The CDR3 runs to 14 residues. CDR3: CASRTGTGAYEQYF. As DNA, the CDR3 is TGTGCCAGCAGAACCGGGACAGGGGCCTACGAGCAGTACTTC.

The V gene is TRBV4-3, the J gene TRBJ2-1; D is undetermined. Germline V gene lookup returns CDR1 LGHNA and CDR2 YSLEER. This CDR3 spans 14 amino acids. The ends were cut back, 0 bases at V and 6 bases at J, with 9 bases in the middle. CDR3: CASSQDLRSNEQFF. CDR3 nucleotides: TGCGCCAGCAGCCAAGATTTGCGAAGCAATGAGCAGTTCTTC.

This clone was detected only a few times. The V call is TRBV7-8, the J call TRBJ2-7, with TRBD1 as a possible D gene (7 bases). V was clipped by 4 bases and J by 7 bases, with 29 bases between them. The CDR3 sequence is 18 residues long. Germline loops: CDR1 SGHVS, CDR2 FQNEAQ. CDR3 loop: CASSSRGSGEAPRFEQYF. In DNA form, the CDR3 reads TGTGCCAGCAGCTCCAGGGGGTCGGGGGAGGCCCCGAGGTTTGAGCAGTACTTC.

The V and J genes are TRBV4-3 and TRBJ2-4, with 7 bases lining up with TRBD1. CDR1 LGHNA and CDR2 YSLEER come from the germline V gene. With 1 base clipped from V and 0 bases from J, the junction kept 3 bases outside the gene matches. The CDR3 has 16 residues. CDR3 sequence (DNA): TGCGCCAGCAGCCAAGCGGGACAGCAAGCCAAAAACATTCAGTACTTC. It specifies CASSQAGQQAKNIQYF.

This chain connects TRBV6-5 to TRBJ2-5, with 9 bases fitting TRBD2. J gave up 2 bases and V 2 bases, and 3 bases lay outside the gene matches. Looked up from germline, CDR1 is MNHEY and CDR2 is SVGAGI. The CDR3 extends over 15 amino acids. CDR3 sequence reads: CASSYGGGAQETQYF. The CDR3 DNA sequence: TGTGCCAGCAGTTACGGCGGGGGGGCTCAAGAGACCCAGTACTTC.

This clone was recorded once. The CDR3 sequence is CASTQAGGKDTEAFF. Written as DNA, the CDR3 is TGTGCCAGCACCCAAGCAGGGGGGAAGGACACTGAAGCTTTCTTT. The chain employs TRBV7-9 and TRBJ1-1, with TRBD1 matching 7 bases. Per germline, CDR1 SEHNR and CDR2 FQNEAQ (reference sequence). This CDR3 has 15 residues. With 7 bases clipped from V and 3 bases from J, the junction kept 11 bases outside the gene matches.

The chain recombines TRBV27 with TRBJ2-3, with 8 positions matching TRBD1. The ends lost 5 bases at V and 2 bases at J; junction bases unmatched: 9. The CDR3 has 16 amino acids. Per germline, CDR1 MNHEY and CDR2 SMNVEV (reference sequence). The CDR3 DNA reads TGTGCCAGCAGTCCGGGGGACAGGCGACACACAGATACGCAGTATTTT. Translating gives CASSPGDRRHTDTQYF.

This clone was seen just once. The chain couples TRBV19 to TRBJ1-6, with a weak D call TRBD1 (5 bases). Looked up from germline, CDR1 is LNHDA and CDR2 is SQIVND (reference sequence). V was shortened by 3 bases and J by 0 bases, with 9 bases between the two germline ends. This CDR3 region has 16 residues. The CDR3 here is CASSIRASSYNSPLHF. The CDR3 bases are TGTGCCAGTAGTATCAGGGCGAGCTCCTATAATTCACCCCTCCACTTT.

The chain recombines TRBV6-1 with TRBJ1-1, with D unresolved. V lost 1 base and J lost 1, with 4 bases in between. The CDR3 sequence is 13 residues long. Germline V gene data show CDR1 as MNHNS and CDR2 as SASEGT. CDR3 nucleotides: TGTGCCAGCAGTGAAGGGCCGAACACTGAAGCTTTCTTT. Translation gives CASSEGPNTEAFF.

This chain connects TRBV9 to TRBJ2-6, with 8 bases lining up with TRBD1. CDR3 length: 15 amino acids. V lost 4 bases, J lost 4 bases, and 4 bases stayed unmatched. Germline V gives CDR1 SGDLS, CDR2 YYNGEE. CDR3 sequence reads: CASSQGALGANVLTF. CDR3 DNA: TGTGCCAGCAGCCAGGGGGCGCTAGGGGCCAACGTCCTGACTTTC.

This chain joins TRBV6-5 and TRBJ1-5; perhaps TRBD1 as D (5 bases). V dropped 4 bases and J dropped 3 bases, with 16 bases sitting between them. Germline V gene sequence: CDR1 MNHEY, CDR2 SVGAGI. The CDR3 totals 16 residues. DNA of the CDR3: TGTGCCAGCAGTTCCCGGCAGGGCTCGCTCAATCAGCCCCAGCATTTT. This sequence encodes CASSSRQGSLNQPQHF.